This T cell receptor beta chain derives from a study of glioma-infiltrating T cells after dendritic cell vaccination. Study in general: Patients received autologous tumor lysate-pulsed dendritic cell vaccination between about 2002 and 2013. At biweekly intervals, patients got three intradermal dendritic cell vaccine injections.

V lost 5 bases, J lost 4 bases, and 15 bases lay in between. The CDR3 has 15 amino acids. The germline gives CDR1 SGHNT, CDR2 YENEEA. Amplification used 60 V beta primers and 13 J beta primers. The assay was immunoSEQ multiplex PCR, and TCRdb's table has in-frame clones only and misses some. The table lists fewer than 70,000 clones, about 83% of them singletons. In the case of this clone: Its specificity is not known.

Time point of the sample: after dendritic cell vaccination, including at tumor progression/relapse. Study outcomes and limitations: Few patients contributed both blood and tumor specimens.

The V gene is TRBV11-3, the J gene TRBJ1-5, with a tentative D call TRBD1 (5 bases). The clonotype comes from a human donor with glioblastoma. Sequencing used blood, obtained after dendritic cell vaccination. The CDR3 DNA sequence: TGTGCCAGCAGCGACGCCCTACCAGGGAATCAGCCCCAGCATTTT. Encoded protein: CASSDALPGNQPQHF.